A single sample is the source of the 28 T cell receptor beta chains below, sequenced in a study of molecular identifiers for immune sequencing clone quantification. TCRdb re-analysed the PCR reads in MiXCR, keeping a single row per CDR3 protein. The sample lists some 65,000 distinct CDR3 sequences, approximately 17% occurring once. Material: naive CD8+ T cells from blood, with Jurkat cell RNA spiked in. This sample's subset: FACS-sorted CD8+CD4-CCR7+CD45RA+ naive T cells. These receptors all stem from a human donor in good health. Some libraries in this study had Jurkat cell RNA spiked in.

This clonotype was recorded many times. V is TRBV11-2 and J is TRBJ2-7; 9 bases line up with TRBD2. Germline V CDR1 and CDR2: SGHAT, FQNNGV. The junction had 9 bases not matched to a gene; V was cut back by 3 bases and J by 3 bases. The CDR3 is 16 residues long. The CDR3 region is CASSLGSSGSHYEQYF. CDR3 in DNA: TGTGCCAGCAGCTTGGGGAGTAGCGGGAGCCACTACGAGCAGTACTTC. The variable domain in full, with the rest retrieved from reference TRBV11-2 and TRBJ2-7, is EAGVAQSPRYKIIEKRQSVAFWCNPISGHATLYWYQQILGQGPKLLIQFQNNGVVDDSQLPKDRFSAERLKGVDSTLKIQPAKLEDSAVYLCASSLGSSGSHYEQYFGPGTRLTVT.

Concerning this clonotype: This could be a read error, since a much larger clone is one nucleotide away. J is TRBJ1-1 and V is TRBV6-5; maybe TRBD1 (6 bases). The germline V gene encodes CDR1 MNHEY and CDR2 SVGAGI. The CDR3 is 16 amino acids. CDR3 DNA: TGTGCCAGCAGTTACTCGGGGGGCCTGGCAATGACTGAAGCTCTCTTT. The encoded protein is CASSYSGGLAMTEALF.

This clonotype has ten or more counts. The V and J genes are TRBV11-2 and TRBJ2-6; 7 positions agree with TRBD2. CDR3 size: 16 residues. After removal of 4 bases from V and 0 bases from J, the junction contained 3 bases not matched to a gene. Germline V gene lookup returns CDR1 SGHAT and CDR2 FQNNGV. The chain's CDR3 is CASSYGGGSGANVLTF. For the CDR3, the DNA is TGTGCCAGCAGCTATGGCGGGGGCTCTGGGGCCAACGTCCTGACTTTC.

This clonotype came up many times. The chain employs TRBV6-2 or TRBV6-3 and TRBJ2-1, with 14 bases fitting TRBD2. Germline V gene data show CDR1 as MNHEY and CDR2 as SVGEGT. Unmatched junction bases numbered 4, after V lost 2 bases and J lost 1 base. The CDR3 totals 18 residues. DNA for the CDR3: TGTGCCAGCAGTTACCAGGGACTAGCGGGAGCGTCCTACAATGAGCAGTTCTTC. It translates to CASSYQGLAGASYNEQFF.

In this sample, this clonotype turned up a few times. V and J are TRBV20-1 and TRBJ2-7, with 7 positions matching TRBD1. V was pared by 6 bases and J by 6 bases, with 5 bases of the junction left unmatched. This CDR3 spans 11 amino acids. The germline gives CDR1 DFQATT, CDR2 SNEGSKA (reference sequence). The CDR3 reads CSAWDRGEQYF. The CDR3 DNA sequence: TGCAGTGCGTGGGACAGAGGCGAGCAGTACTTC.

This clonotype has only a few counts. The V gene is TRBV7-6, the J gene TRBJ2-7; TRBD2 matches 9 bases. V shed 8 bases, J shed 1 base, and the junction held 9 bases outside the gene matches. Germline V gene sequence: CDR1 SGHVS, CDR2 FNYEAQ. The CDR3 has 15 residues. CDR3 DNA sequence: TGTGCCAGCTTAGCGGGAGACGCGGGGTCCTACGAGCAGTACTTC. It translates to CASLAGDAGSYEQYF.

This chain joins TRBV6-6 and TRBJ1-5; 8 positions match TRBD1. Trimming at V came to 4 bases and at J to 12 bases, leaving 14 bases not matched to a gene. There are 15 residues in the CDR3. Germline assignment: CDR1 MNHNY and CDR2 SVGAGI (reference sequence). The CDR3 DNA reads TGTGCCAGCAGTTTCGACAGGGGAGTTGAGGGGCACCAGCATTTT. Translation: CASSFDRGVEGHQHF.

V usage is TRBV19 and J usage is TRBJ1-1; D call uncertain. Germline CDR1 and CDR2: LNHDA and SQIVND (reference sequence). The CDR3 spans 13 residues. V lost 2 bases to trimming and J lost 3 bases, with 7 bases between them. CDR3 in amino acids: CASSIPGDTEAFF. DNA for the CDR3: TGTGCCAGTAGTATACCCGGGGACACTGAAGCTTTCTTT.

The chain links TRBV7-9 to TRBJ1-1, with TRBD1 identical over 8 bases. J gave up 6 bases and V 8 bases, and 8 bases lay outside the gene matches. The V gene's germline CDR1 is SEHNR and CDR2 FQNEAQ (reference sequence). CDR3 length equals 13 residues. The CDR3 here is CASDPQGASEAFF. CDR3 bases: TGTGCCAGCGACCCCCAGGGGGCATCTGAAGCTTTCTTT.

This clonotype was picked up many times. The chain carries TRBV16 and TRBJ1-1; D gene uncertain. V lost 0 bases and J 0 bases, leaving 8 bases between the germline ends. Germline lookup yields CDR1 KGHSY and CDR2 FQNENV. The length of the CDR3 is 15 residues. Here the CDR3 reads CASSQSGGLNTEAFF. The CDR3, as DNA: TGTGCCAGCAGCCAATCGGGTGGCCTGAACACTGAAGCTTTCTTT.

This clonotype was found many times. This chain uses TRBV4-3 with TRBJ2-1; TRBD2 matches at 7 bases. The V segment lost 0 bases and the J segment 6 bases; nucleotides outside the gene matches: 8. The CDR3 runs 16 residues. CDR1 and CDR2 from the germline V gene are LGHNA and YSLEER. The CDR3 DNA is TGCGCCAGCAGCCAAGAACCCAGCGGGGTACTCAATGAGCAGTTCTTC. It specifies CASSQEPSGVLNEQFF.

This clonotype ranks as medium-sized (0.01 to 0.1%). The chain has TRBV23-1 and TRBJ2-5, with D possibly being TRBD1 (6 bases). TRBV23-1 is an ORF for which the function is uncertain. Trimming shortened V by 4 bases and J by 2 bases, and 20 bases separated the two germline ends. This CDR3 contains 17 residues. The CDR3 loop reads CASSPLVLGTRQETQYF. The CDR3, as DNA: TGCGCCAGCAGTCCGTTGGTCTTAGGGACAAGACAAGAGACCCAGTACTTC.

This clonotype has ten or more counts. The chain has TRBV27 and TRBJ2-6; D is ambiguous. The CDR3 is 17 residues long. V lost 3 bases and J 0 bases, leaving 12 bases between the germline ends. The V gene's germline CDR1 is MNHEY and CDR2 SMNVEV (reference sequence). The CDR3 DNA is TGTGCCAGCAGTTTTGGCAGCTTCGACTCTGGGGCCAACGTCCTGACTTTC. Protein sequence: CASSFGSFDSGANVLTF.

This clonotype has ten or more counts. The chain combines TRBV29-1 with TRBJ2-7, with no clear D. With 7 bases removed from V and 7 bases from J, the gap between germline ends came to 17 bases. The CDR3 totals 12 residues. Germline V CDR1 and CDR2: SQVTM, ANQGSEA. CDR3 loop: CSARIVLGEQYF. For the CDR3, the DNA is TGCAGCGCTAGAATAGTTTTGGGTGAGCAGTACTTC.

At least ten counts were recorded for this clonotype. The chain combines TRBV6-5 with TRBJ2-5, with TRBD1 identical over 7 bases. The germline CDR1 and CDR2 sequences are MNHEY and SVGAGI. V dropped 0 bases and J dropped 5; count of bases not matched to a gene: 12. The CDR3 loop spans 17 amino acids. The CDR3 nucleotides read TGTGCCAGCAGTTACTCCCGGGACAGCAGACCGGTGGAGACCCAGTACTTC. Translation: CASSYSRDSRPVETQYF.

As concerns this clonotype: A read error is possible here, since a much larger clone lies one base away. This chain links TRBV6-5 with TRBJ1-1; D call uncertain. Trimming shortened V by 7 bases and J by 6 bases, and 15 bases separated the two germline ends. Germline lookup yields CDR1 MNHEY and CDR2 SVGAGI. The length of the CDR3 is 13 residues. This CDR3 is CASMSGFRAEAFF. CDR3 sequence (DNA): TGTGCCAGCATGTCTGGGTTTCGCGCTGAAGCTTTCTTT.

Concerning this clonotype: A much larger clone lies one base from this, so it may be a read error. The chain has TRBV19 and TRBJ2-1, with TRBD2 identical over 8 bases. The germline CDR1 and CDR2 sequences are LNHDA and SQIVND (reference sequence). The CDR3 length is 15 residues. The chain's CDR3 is CVSSTYGLADTEQFF. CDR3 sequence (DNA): TGTGTCAGTAGTACCTACGGACTAGCAGATACTGAGCAGTTCTTC.

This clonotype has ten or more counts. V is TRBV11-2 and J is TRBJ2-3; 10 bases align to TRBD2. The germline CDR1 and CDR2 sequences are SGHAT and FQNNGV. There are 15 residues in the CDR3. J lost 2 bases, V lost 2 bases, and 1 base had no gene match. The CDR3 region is CASSLLAGDTDTQYF. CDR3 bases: TGTGCCAGCAGCTTACTAGCGGGAGACACAGATACGCAGTATTTT.

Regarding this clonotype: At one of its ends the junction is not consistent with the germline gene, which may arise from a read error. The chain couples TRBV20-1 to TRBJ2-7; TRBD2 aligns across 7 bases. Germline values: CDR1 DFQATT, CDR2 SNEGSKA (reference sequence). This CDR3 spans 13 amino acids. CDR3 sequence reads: CSVSGRTNYGQYF. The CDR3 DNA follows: TGCAGCGTTAGCGGGCGGACCAACTACGGGCAGTACTTC.

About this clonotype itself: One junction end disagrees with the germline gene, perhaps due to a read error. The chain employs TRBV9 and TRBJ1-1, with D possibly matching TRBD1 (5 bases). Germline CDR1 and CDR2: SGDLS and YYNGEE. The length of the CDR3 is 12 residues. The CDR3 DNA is TGTGCCAGCAGCGTCTCAGGGTCTCCAGTTGTCTTT. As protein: CASSVSGSPVVF. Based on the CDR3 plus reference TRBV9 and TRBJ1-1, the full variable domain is DSGVTQTPKHLITATGQRVTLRCSPRSGDLSVYWYQQSLDQGLQFLIQYYNGEERAKGNILERFSAQQFPDLHSELNLSSLELGDSALYFCASSVSGSPVVFGQGTRLTVV.

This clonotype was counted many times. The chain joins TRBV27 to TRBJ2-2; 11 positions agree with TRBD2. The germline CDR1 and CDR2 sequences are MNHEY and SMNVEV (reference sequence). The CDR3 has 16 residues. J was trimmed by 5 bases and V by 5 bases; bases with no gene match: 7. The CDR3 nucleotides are TGTGCCAGCAGTCAACTAGCGGGAGAGGGAACCGGGGAGCTGTTTTTT. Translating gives CASSQLAGEGTGELFF.

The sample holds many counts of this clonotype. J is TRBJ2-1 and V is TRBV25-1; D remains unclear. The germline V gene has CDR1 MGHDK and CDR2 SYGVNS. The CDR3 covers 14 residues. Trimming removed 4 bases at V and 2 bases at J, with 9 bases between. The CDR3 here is CASSVGDAYNEQFF. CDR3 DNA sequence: TGTGCCAGCAGTGTAGGCGATGCCTACAATGAGCAGTTCTTC.

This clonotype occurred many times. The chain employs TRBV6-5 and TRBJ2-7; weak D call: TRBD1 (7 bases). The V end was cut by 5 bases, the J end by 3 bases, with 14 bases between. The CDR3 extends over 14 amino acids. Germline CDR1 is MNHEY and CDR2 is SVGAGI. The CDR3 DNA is TGTGCCAGCAGTGCGGGACAGTGGAGCTACGAGCAGTACTTC. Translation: CASSAGQWSYEQYF.

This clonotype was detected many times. The CDR3 sequence is CSASISREGLSYEQYF. In nucleotides, the CDR3 is TGCAGTGCTAGCATCTCAAGGGAAGGCCTTTCCTACGAGCAGTACTTC. The chain employs TRBV20-1 and TRBJ2-7; D is undetermined. Germline CDR1 DFQATT, CDR2 SNEGSKA (reference sequence). The CDR3 contains 16 residues. The V and J ends lost 3 bases and 1 base respectively, with 19 bases between them.

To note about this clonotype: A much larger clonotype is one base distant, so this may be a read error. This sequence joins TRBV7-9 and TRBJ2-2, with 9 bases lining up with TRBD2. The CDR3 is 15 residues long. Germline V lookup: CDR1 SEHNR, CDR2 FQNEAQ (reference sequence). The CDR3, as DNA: TGTGCCAGCAGCATTAGCGGGAGAGGTACCGGGGAGCCGTTTTTT. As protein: CASSISGRGTGEPFF.

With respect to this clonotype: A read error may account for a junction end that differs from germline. CDR3 region: CASSPTTPGQMFSGANVLAF. CDR3 DNA: TGTGCCAGCTCACCAACTACGCCGGGACAAATGTTCTCTGGGGCCAACGTCCTGGCTTTC. V and J are TRBV18 and TRBJ2-6, with D possibly being TRBD1 (6 bases). The CDR3 is 20 residues long. Looked up from germline, CDR1 is KGHSH and CDR2 is LQKENI.

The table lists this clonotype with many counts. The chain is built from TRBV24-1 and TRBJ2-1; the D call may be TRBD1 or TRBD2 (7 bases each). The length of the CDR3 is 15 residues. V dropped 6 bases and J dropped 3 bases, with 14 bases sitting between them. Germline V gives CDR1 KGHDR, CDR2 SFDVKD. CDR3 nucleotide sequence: TGTGCCACCAGTTCAGGGGGGAGGGTCTACAATGAGCAGTTCTTC. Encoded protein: CATSSGGRVYNEQFF.

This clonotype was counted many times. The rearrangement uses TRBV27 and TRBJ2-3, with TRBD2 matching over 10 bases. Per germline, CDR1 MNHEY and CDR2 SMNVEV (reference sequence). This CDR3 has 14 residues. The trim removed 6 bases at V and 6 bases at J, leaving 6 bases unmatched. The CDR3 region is CASSASGRADTQYF. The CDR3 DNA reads TGTGCCAGCAGCGCTAGCGGGAGAGCCGATACGCAGTATTTT.